This T cell receptor (beta chain) was recorded in a study of OX40 agonist ivuxolimab in advanced cancers. About the research overall: Partial responses were observed in three patients, of whom one had hepatocellular carcinoma and two had cutaneous melanoma.

Of note for this clone: The antigen is undetermined.

General observations from the study: Normalized expansion of T-cell clones was also low for some nonresponders.

Repertoires were generated with immunoSEQ multiplex PCR, while TCRdb's copy carries only in-frame clones and drops some. The sample holds approximately 59,000 clones, roughly 88% seen once. The source is an adult with an advanced solid tumor such as melanoma, head and neck, liver or kidney cancer. The sequenced sample was CD4+ or CD8+ T cells sorted from blood, obtained in a trial of the OX40 agonist ivuxolimab.

CDR3 sequence: CASSFRDRGEEQYF. The CDR3 DNA is TGCGCCAGCAGCTTCCGGGACAGGGGTGAGGAGCAGTACTTC. The gene calls are TRBV5-1 and TRBJ2-7; TRBD1 matches at 10 bases. The germline CDR1 and CDR2 sequences are SGHRS and YFSETQ. J gave up 7 bases and V 2 bases, and 6 bases lay outside the gene matches. The CDR3 length is 14 residues.